Following are 18 T cell receptor beta chains from one sample sequenced in a study of shared clonotypes between healthy human individuals. Produced via immunoSEQ multiplex PCR; TCRdb's table is partial and in-frame only. The sample shows 1 million to 1.3 million clones, roughly 74% of them seen only once. The sample was memory CD4+ T cells from PBMCs. Sample subset: CD45RA-negative fraction. The receptors come from a man between 18 and 35 years old in good health. Some clones in this sample may be carry-over from other donors' samples.

The chain recombines TRBV4-1 with TRBJ2-3, with D perhaps TRBD1 (5 bases). This CDR3 contains 13 residues. With 3 bases removed from V and 4 bases from J, the gap between germline ends came to 8 bases. Germline V gives CDR1 MGHRA, CDR2 YSYEKL. The CDR3 here is CASSQQGADTQYF. The CDR3 DNA follows: TGCGCCAGCAGCCAGCAGGGCGCAGATACGCAGTATTTT.

As concerns this clone: Being one base from a much bigger clone, this may be a read error. This same CDR3 is encoded by further DNA sequences in the sample. The chain is built from TRBV6-1 and TRBJ1-1, with a tentative D call TRBD1 (5 bases). Per germline, CDR1 MNHNS and CDR2 SASEGT. The CDR3 length is 14 residues. CDR3 protein: CASSEEGGVTEAFF. DNA of the CDR3: TGTGCCAGCAGTGAAGAGGGAGGGGTCACTGAAGCTTTCTTC.

The chain combines TRBV30 with TRBJ1-3; tentatively, D is TRBD1 (5 bases). Germline V gene lookup returns CDR1 GTSNPN and CDR2 SVGIG (reference sequence). V was shortened by 3 bases and J by 4 bases, with 13 bases between the two germline ends. The CDR3 sequence is 14 residues long. The CDR3 reads CAWRTGGIGNTIYF. The CDR3 coding sequence is TGTGCCTGGAGGACGGGGGGTATAGGAAACACCATATATTTT. Based on the CDR3 plus reference TRBV30 and TRBJ1-3, the full variable domain is SQTIHQWPATLVQPVGSPLSLECTVEGTSNPNLYWYRQAAGRGLQLLFYSVGIGQISSEVPQNLSASRPQDRQFILSSKKLLLSDSGFYLCAWRTGGIGNTIYFGEGSWLTVV.

The V call is TRBV4-1, the J call TRBJ1-5; perhaps TRBD1 as D (5 bases). The length of the CDR3 is 14 residues. V lost 4 bases to trimming and J lost 5 bases, with 12 bases between them. Germline V gene lookup returns CDR1 MGHRA and CDR2 YSYEKL. Here the CDR3 DNA reads TGCGCCAGCAGCCCCCAGGCGGGGGATCAGCCCCAGCATTTT. Translated, it gives CASSPQAGDQPQHF.

V is TRBV5-4 and J is TRBJ2-7; TRBD1 might be the D (6 bases). V lost 4 bases and J 6 bases, leaving 20 bases between the germline ends. CDR1 and CDR2 from the germline V gene are SGHNT and YYREEE (reference sequence). The CDR3 length is 15 residues. The CDR3 loop is CASSPRAQGFSEQYF. The DNA for the CDR3 is TGTGCCAGCAGCCCCCGTGCACAGGGTTTCTCCGAGCAGTACTTC.

V is TRBV4-3 and J is TRBJ2-3; D remains ambiguous. Germline V lookup: CDR1 LGHNA, CDR2 YSLEER. The CDR3 has 16 residues. V lost 3 bases to trimming and J lost 4 bases, with 17 bases between them. CDR3 region: CASSHQDGLVSDTQYF. The DNA of the CDR3 is TGCGCCAGCAGCCACCAAGATGGGTTAGTTTCAGATACGCAGTATTTT.

This clone has only one observation. The V and J genes are TRBV29-1 and TRBJ1-1, with D tentatively TRBD1 (6 bases). In germline, CDR1 is SQVTM, CDR2 ANQGSEA. Trimming stripped 7 bases from V and 6 bases from J, with 15 bases between. The CDR3 runs to 12 residues. Written as DNA, the CDR3 is TGCAGCGCGTCCCAGGGGTTCGCTGAAGCTTTCTTT. Amino acid sequence: CSASQGFAEAFF.

CDR3 residues: CASSSDSSNTEAFF. The CDR3 coding sequence is TGCGCCAGCAGCTCAGACAGCTCGAACACTGAAGCTTTCTTT. V usage is TRBV5-1 and J usage is TRBJ1-1; maybe TRBD1 (5 bases). CDR1 is SGHRS, CDR2 YFSETQ, per germline. Trimming cost V 3 bases and J 1 base, with 10 bases left between them. CDR3 size: 14 residues.

The rearrangement links TRBV5-1 to TRBJ2-3; TRBD2 matches at 12 bases. Germline V gene lookup returns CDR1 SGHRS and CDR2 YFSETQ. The CDR3 loop spans 18 amino acids. J lost 8 bases, V lost 0 bases, and 13 bases had no gene match. The chain's CDR3 is CASSLASSFGLAGFTQYF. The CDR3 DNA sequence: TGCGCCAGCAGCTTGGCCTCGTCTTTCGGACTAGCGGGATTTACGCAGTATTTT.

CDR3 coding DNA: TGTGCCAGCAGCCAAGAGGTTGTTGGGAACATTCAGTACTTC. It specifies CASSQEVVGNIQYF. The chain employs TRBV4-2 and TRBJ2-4; D unclear. The length of the CDR3 is 14 residues. The V and J ends lost 0 bases and 7 bases respectively, with 10 bases between them. CDR1 and CDR2 (germline): LGHNA, YNFKEQ.

This clone has more than one count but fewer than ten. The gene calls are TRBV11-2 and TRBJ2-7, with 9 bases identical to TRBD2. V was pared by 5 bases and J by 0 bases, with 5 bases of the junction left unmatched. The CDR3 totals 15 residues. Germline CDR1 is SGHAT and CDR2 is FQNNGV. The CDR3 nucleotides read TGTGCCAGCAGCCCCCTTAGCGGGAGCTCCTACGAGCAGTACTTC. Protein sequence: CASSPLSGSSYEQYF.

The chain employs TRBV29-1 and TRBJ1-1; D unresolved. In germline, CDR1 is SQVTM, CDR2 ANQGSEA. The CDR3 runs to 13 residues. The V end was cut by 2 bases, the J end by 1 base, with 8 bases between. The DNA of the CDR3 is TGCAGCGTTGAAAAGGAAGGGAACACTGAAGCTTTCTTT. This sequence encodes CSVEKEGNTEAFF. Full variable domain (rest looked up from reference TRBV29-1 and TRBJ1-1): SAVISQKPSRDICQRGTSLTIQCQVDSQVTMMFWYRQQPGQSLTLIATANQGSEATYESGFVIDKFPISRPNLTFSTLTVSNMSPEDSSIYLCSVEKEGNTEAFFGQGTRLTVV.

The rearrangement joins TRBV27 to TRBJ2-7; D might be TRBD1 (6 bases). CDR1 and CDR2 from the germline V gene are MNHEY and SMNVEV (reference sequence). This CDR3 comprises 16 residues. V dropped 2 bases and J dropped 2 bases, with 16 bases sitting between them. In DNA, the CDR3 is TGTGCCAGCAGTTTAGTCGTCGGGCAGGGGACCTACGAGCAGTACTTC. It is translated as CASSLVVGQGTYEQYF.

This chain uses TRBV11-2 with TRBJ2-1, with D possibly being TRBD1 or TRBD2 (5 bases each). The CDR3 covers 14 residues. Germline loops: CDR1 SGHAT, CDR2 FQNNGV. Trimming removed 1 base from V and 7 bases from J, with 11 bases in between. The CDR3 nucleotides are TGTGCCAGCAGCTTAGGGGGGAGAGGGAATGAGCAGTTCTTC. Its protein product is CASSLGGRGNEQFF.

The V and J genes are TRBV14 and TRBJ2-7, with 7 nucleotides matching TRBD1. This CDR3 is 14 amino acids long. Germline V gene data show CDR1 as SGHDN and CDR2 as FVKESK. The V gene end was trimmed by 7 bases and the J gene end by 0 bases; junction bases not matched to a gene: 6. The CDR3 DNA reads as TGTGCCAGCAAAAGGACAGGTGACTCCTACGAGCAGTACTTC. It specifies CASKRTGDSYEQYF.

The chain recombines TRBV23-1 with TRBJ2-2, with D perhaps matching TRBD1 (6 bases). TRBV23-1 is sorted into the ORF group, with uncertain function. The CDR3 runs 15 residues. The V and J ends lost 7 bases and 10 bases respectively, with 22 bases between them. The CDR3 protein is CASNLQGVSRAELFF. The CDR3 DNA reads as TGCGCCAGCAATTTACAGGGAGTTAGCCGTGCGGAGCTGTTTTTT.

The V and J genes are TRBV28 and TRBJ1-1; D remains ambiguous. The CDR3 is 12 amino acids. V was clipped by 8 bases and J by 0 bases, with 7 bases between them. Germline lookup yields CDR1 MDHEN and CDR2 SYDVKM. CDR3 sequence reads: CASLTVNTEAFF. The CDR3 DNA follows: TGTGCCAGCCTAACAGTGAACACTGAAGCTTTCTTT.

The genes are TRBV5-1 and TRBJ2-1; TRBD2 matches 7 bases. CDR3 length equals 15 residues. Trimming at V came to 2 bases and at J to 6 bases, leaving 8 bases not matched to a gene. From germline, CDR1 is SGHRS and CDR2 YFSETQ. The CDR3 bases are TGCGCCAGCAGCTTAGGTGCGGGGGTAGGCAATGAGCAGTTCTTC. Residues: CASSLGAGVGNEQFF.